This TCR beta chain derives from a study of blood T cell repertoires in COVID-19. On the study more broadly: The origin of the acute and convalescent COVID-19 samples was the United States, Italy and Spain. PBMCs, B-cell-depleted T cells, or T cells provided the cDNA or gDNA that made up the material.

Per the original data handling: Cell counts per sample came from amplifying reference gene primers. Produced via immunoSEQ multiplex PCR; TCRdb's table is partial and in-frame only. V, J and clone size reflect that table, while D and trimming were determined from the DNA. The table includes around 150,000 clones, approximately 80% detected once. This TCR was sampled from a woman between 55 and 75 years old with active or convalescent COVID-19. The sequenced sample consisted of peripheral blood.

CDR3 in DNA: TGCGCCAGCAGCTTGGAGACAGGGCTTGGTGGCTACACCTTC. Amino acids: CASSLETGLGGYTF. J is TRBJ1-2 and V is TRBV5-1; 7 bases align to TRBD1. V lost 0 bases, J lost 7 bases, and 6 bases stayed unmatched. CDR1 is SGHRS, CDR2 YFSETQ, per germline. CDR3 length equals 14 residues.